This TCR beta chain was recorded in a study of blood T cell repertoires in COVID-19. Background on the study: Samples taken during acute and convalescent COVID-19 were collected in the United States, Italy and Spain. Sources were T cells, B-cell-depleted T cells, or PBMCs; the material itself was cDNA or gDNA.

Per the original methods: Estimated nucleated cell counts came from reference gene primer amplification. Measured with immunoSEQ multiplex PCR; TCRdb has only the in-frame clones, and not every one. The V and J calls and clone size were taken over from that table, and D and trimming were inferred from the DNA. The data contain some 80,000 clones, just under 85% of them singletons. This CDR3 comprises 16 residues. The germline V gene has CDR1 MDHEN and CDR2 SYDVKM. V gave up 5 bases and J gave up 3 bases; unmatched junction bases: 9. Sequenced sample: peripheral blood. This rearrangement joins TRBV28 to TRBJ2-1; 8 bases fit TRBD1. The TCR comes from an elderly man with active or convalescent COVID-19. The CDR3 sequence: CASSTGTGVVYNEQFF. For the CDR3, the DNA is TGTGCCAGCAGTACAGGGACAGGAGTCGTCTACAATGAGCAGTTCTTC.